Each of the 11 T cell receptor beta chains below was sequenced from the same sample in a study of T cell responses to AZD1222 COVID-19 vaccine. The repertoire was sequenced with immunoSEQ multiplex PCR; TCRdb's copy has only in-frame clones and lacks some. Among under 200,000 clones listed, 70% to 90% were seen once. The sequencing used peripheral blood, collected 28 days after the second AZD1222 dose. The receptors originated from an adult who received the AZD1222 COVID-19 vaccine.

The chain combines TRBV5-1 with TRBJ2-3; either TRBD1 or TRBD2 may fit D (5 bases each). The CDR3 covers 15 residues. V was cut by 2 bases and J by 0 bases, with 10 bases left in between. CDR1 is SGHRS, CDR2 YFSETQ, per germline. CDR3 protein: CASSLTGGSTDTQYF. CDR3 coding DNA: TGCGCCAGCAGCTTAACAGGAGGAAGCACAGATACGCAGTATTTT. Full variable domain (rest looked up from reference TRBV5-1 and TRBJ2-3): KAGVTQTPRYLIKTRGQQVTLSCSPISGHRSVSWYQQTPGQGLQFLFEYFSETQRNKGNFPGRFSGRQFSNSRSEMNVSTLELGDSALYLCASSLTGGSTDTQYFGPGTRLTVL.

The chain combines TRBV5-6 with TRBJ1-1, with D possibly being TRBD1 (5 bases). With 4 bases removed from V and 3 bases from J, the gap between germline ends came to 13 bases. Germline V gene lookup returns CDR1 SGHDT and CDR2 YYEEEE. CDR3 length: 14 amino acids. The CDR3: CASSATPGDTEAFF. DNA for the CDR3: TGTGCCAGCAGCGCGACCCCGGGGGACACTGAAGCTTTCTTT. The complete variable domain, with remaining parts taken from reference TRBV5-6 and TRBJ1-1, reads DAGVTQSPTHLIKTRGQQVTLRCSPKSGHDTVSWYQQALGQGPQFIFQYYEEEERQRGNFPDRFSGHQFPNYSSELNVNALLLGDSALYLCASSATPGDTEAFFGQGTRLTVV.

This clone was counted a few times. The genes are TRBV4-2 and TRBJ2-3; no clear D gene. The CDR3 extends over 15 amino acids. Trimming shortened V by 1 base and J by 1 base, and 9 bases separated the two germline ends. The germline gives CDR1 LGHNA, CDR2 YNFKEQ. The CDR3 nucleotides read TGTGCCAGCAGCCAAGGCCCCGGAGGCACAGATACGCAGTATTTT. It is translated as CASSQGPGGTDTQYF.

Here the CDR3 reads CASGLGPPNEQFF. The CDR3 bases are TGTGCTAGTGGTCTCGGACCTCCCAATGAGCAGTTCTTC. The gene calls are TRBV12-5 and TRBJ2-1, with D uncertain. CDR1 is LGHNT, CDR2 FRNRAP, per germline. The CDR3 length is 13 residues. V gave up 5 bases and J gave up 6 bases, with 11 bases separating them.

The chain has TRBV19 and TRBJ1-4; 9 bases align to TRBD1. The CDR3 is 13 amino acids. Trimming removed 10 bases from V and 9 bases from J; junction bases left unmatched: 9. Germline CDR1 LNHDA, CDR2 SQIVND (reference sequence). The CDR3 DNA reads as TGTGCCACCCATCGGACAGGGGTGCAAAAACTGTTTTTT. Its translation is CATHRTGVQKLFF.

The J gene is TRBJ1-5, the V gene TRBV15, with a possible D match to TRBD1 (5 bases). V was cut by 5 bases and J by 0 bases, with 8 bases left in between. The CDR3 loop spans 14 amino acids. CDR1 and CDR2 from the germline V gene are LNHNV and YYDKDF (reference sequence). The CDR3 spells CATSPGDSNQPQHF. As DNA, the CDR3 is TGTGCCACCAGCCCGGGGGATAGCAATCAGCCCCAGCATTTT.

The CDR3 region is CATSRDLGRNQPQHF. In DNA, the CDR3 is TGTGCCACCAGCAGAGATTTGGGGCGCAATCAGCCCCAGCATTTT. This chain joins TRBV15 and TRBJ1-5, with D tentatively TRBD1 (5 bases). CDR1 LNHNV and CDR2 YYDKDF come from the germline V gene (reference sequence). The CDR3 has 15 residues. V dropped 0 bases and J dropped 2 bases, with 8 bases sitting between them.

The J gene is TRBJ1-2, the V gene TRBV24-1; D unclear. Germline V gives CDR1 KGHDR, CDR2 SFDVKD. Trimming took 3 bases from V and 6 from J, leaving 7 bases between them. This CDR3 has 12 amino acids. CDR3 nucleotide sequence: TGTGCCACCAGTGATCGGGCTGATGGCTACACCTTC. It translates to CATSDRADGYTF.

The gene calls are TRBV2 and TRBJ1-1; no clear D gene. From germline, CDR1 is SNHLY and CDR2 FYNNEI. The CDR3 covers 12 residues. V was shortened by 6 bases and J by 2 bases, with 7 bases between the two germline ends. CDR3 nucleotide sequence: TGTGCCAGCAGATCTGTTAACACTGAAGCTTTCTTT. Encoded protein: CASRSVNTEAFF.

This sequence joins TRBV6-5 and TRBJ1-6, with D tentatively TRBD1 (5 bases). Trimming removed 11 bases from V and 0 bases from J, with 11 bases in between. The CDR3 spans 14 residues. The germline V gene encodes CDR1 MNHEY and CDR2 SVGAGI. CDR3 DNA sequence: TGTGCCGGGGGGGAGAGCTCCTATAATTCACCCCTCCACTTT. It translates to CAGGESSYNSPLHF.

To note about this clone: An end of the junction differs from the germline gene, which may be a read error. The rearrangement joins TRBV7-7 to TRBJ2-3; D may be TRBD2 (6 bases). Per germline, CDR1 SSHAT and CDR2 FNYEAQ (reference sequence). The CDR3 extends over 16 amino acids. The CDR3 DNA reads as TGTGCTAGCAGCCCCCATGCGGGGTCTAGCACAGATACGCAGTATTTT. Its protein product is CASSPHAGSSTDTQYF.